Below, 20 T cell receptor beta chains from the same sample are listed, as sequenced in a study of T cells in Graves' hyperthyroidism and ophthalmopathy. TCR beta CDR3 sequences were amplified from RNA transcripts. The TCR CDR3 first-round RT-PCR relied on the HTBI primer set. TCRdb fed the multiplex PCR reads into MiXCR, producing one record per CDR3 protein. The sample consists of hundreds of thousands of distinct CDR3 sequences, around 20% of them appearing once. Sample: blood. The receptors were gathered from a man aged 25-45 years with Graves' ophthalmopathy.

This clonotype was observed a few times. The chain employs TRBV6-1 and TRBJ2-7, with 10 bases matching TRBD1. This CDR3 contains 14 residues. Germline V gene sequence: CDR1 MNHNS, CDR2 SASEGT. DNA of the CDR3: TGTGCTACTTCTCGGGGACAGGGGACGGGTGAGCAGTACTTC. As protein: CATSRGQGTGEQYF.

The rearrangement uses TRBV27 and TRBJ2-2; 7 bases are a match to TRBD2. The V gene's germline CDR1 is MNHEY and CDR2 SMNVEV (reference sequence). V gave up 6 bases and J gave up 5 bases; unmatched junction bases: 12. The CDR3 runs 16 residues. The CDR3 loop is CASSPTRLAGTGELFF. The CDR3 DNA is TGTGCCAGCAGCCCGACAAGACTAGCAGGGACCGGGGAGCTGTTTTTT.

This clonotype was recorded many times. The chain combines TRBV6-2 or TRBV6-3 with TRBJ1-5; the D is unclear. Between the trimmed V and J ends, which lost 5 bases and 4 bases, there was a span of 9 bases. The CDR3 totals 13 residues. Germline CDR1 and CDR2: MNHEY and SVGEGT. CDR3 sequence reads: CASSRLGNQPQHF. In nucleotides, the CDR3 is TGTGCCAGCAGTAGATTGGGAAATCAGCCCCAGCATTTT.

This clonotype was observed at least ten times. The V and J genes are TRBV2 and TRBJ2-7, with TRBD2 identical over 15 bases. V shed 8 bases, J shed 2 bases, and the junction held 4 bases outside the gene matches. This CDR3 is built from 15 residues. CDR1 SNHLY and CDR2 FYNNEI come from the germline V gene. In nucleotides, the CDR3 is TGTGCCAGCGGCCGGACTAGCGGGAGGGCCTACGAGCAGTACTTC. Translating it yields CASGRTSGRAYEQYF.

The CDR3 here is CASSILPGQGNQPQHF. The CDR3 nucleotides read TGTGCCAGTAGTATTCTCCCGGGACAGGGCAATCAGCCCCAGCATTTT. V is TRBV19 and J is TRBJ1-5, with 8 bases lining up with TRBD1. The germline V gene encodes CDR1 LNHDA and CDR2 SQIVND (reference sequence). This CDR3 contains 16 residues. Losses at the gene ends were 3 bases for V and 2 bases for J; bases not matched to a gene: 6.

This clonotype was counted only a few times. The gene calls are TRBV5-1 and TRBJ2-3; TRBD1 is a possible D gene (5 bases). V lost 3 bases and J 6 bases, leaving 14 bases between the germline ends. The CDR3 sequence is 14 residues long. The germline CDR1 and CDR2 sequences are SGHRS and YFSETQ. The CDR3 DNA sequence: TGCGCCAGCAGCTCCTTAGGGGTTGGGGATACGCAGTATTTT. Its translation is CASSSLGVGDTQYF.

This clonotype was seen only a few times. The CDR3: CSALGRAGGWPTDTQYF. In DNA, the CDR3 is TGCAGTGCCCTTGGGAGGGCGGGAGGATGGCCGACAGATACGCAGTATTTT. The chain joins TRBV20-1 to TRBJ2-3, with 8 bases aligning to TRBD2. Germline CDR1 and CDR2: DFQATT and SNEGSKA (reference sequence). The CDR3 spans 17 residues. With 6 bases clipped from V and 3 bases from J, the junction kept 17 bases outside the gene matches.

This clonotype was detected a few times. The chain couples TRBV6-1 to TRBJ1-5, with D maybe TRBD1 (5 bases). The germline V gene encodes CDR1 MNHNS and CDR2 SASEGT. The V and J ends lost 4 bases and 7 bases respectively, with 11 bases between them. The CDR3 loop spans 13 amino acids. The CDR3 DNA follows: TGTGCCAGCAGTGGCGGGGGGGTGCAGCCCCAGCATTTT. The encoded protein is CASSGGGVQPQHF.

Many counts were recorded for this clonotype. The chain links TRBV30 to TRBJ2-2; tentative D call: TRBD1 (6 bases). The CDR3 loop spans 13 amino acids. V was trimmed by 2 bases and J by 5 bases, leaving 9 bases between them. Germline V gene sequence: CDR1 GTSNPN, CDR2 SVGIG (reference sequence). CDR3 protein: CAWSSQGTGELFF. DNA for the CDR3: TGTGCCTGGAGTTCCCAGGGGACCGGGGAGCTGTTTTTT. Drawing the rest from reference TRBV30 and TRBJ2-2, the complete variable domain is SQTIHQWPATLVQPVGSPLSLECTVEGTSNPNLYWYRQAAGRGLQLLFYSVGIGQISSEVPQNLSASRPQDRQFILSSKKLLLSDSGFYLCAWSSQGTGELFFGEGSRLTVL.

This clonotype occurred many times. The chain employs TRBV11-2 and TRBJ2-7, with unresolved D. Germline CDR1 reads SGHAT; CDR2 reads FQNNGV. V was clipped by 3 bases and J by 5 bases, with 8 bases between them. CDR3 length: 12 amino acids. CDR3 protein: CASSFLRNEQYF. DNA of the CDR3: TGTGCCAGCAGCTTCTTACGTAACGAGCAGTACTTC.

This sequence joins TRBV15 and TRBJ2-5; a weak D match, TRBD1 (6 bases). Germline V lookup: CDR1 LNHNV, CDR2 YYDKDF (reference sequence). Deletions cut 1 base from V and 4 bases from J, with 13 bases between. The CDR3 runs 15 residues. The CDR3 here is CATSRGGRGSETQYF. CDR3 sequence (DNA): TGTGCCACCAGCAGAGGGGGCAGGGGATCAGAGACCCAGTACTTC.

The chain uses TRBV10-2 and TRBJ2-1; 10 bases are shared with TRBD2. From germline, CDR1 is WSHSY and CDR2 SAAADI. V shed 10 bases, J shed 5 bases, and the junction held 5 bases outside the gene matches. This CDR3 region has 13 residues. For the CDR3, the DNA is TGCGCCACTAGCGGGAGATCGGACAATGAGCAGTTCTTC. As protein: CATSGRSDNEQFF.

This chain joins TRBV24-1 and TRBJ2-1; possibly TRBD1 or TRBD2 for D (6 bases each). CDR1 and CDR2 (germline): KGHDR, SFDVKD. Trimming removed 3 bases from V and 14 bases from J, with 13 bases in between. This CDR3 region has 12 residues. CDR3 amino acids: CATSDGGQVEFF. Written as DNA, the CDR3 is TGTGCCACCAGTGATGGGGGGCAGGTGGAGTTCTTC.

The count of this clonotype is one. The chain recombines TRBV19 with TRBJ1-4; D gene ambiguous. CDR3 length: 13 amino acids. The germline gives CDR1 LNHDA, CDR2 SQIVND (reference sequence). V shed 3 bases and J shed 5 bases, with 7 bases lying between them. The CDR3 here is CASSIRGNEKLFF. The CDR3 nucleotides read TGTGCCAGTAGTATCCGGGGAAATGAAAAACTGTTTTTT. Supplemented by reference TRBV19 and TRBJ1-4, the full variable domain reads DGGITQSPKYLFRKEGQNVTLSCEQNLNHDAMYWYRQDPGQGLRLIYYSQIVNDFQKGDIAEGYSVSREKKESFPLTVTSAQKNPTAFYLCASSIRGNEKLFFGSGTQLSVL.

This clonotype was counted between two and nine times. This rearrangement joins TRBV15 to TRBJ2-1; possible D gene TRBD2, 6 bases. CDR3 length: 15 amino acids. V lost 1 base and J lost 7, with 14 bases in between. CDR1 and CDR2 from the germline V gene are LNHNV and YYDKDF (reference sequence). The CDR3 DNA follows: TGTGCCACCAGCAGAGGCCAGGGAGGTGGAAATGAGCAGTTCTTC. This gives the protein CATSRGQGGGNEQFF.

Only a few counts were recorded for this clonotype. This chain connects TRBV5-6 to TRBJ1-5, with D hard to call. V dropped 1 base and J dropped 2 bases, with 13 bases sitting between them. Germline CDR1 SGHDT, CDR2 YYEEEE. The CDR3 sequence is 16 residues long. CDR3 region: CASSLYGDPRNQPQHF. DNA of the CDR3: TGTGCCAGCAGCTTGTATGGGGATCCCCGCAATCAGCCCCAGCATTTT.

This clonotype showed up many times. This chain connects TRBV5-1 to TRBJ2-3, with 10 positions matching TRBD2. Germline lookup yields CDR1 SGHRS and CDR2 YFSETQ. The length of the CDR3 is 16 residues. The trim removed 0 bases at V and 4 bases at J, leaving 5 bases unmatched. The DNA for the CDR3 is TGCGCCAGCAGCTTGGTTCTAGCGGGAGACGCAGATACGCAGTATTTT. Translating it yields CASSLVLAGDADTQYF.

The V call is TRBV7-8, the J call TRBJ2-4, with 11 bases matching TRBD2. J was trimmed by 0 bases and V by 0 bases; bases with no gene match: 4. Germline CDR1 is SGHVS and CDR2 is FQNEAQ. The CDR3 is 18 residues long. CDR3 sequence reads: CASSLAETSGVAKNIQYF. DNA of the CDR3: TGTGCCAGCAGCTTAGCGGAGACTAGCGGGGTAGCCAAAAACATTCAGTACTTC. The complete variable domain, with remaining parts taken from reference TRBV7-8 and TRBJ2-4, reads GAGVSQSPRYKVAKRGQDVALRCDPISGHVSLFWYQQALGQGPEFLTYFQNEAQLDKSGLPSDRFFAERPEGSVSTLKIQRTQQEDSAVYLCASSLAETSGVAKNIQYFGAGTRLSVL.

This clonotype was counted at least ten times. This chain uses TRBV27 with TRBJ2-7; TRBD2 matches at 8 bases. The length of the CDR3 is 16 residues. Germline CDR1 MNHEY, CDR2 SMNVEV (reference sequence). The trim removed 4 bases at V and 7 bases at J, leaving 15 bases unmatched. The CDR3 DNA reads TGTGCCAGCAGTTCGCTTAGCGGGACCCCTCTACAGGAGCAGTACTTC. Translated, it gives CASSSLSGTPLQEQYF.

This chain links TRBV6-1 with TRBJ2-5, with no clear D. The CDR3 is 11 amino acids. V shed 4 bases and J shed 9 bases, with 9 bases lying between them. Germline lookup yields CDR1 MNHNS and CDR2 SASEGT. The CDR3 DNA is TGTGCCAGCAGTGGTCGCGAGGCCCAGTACTTC. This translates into CASSGREAQYF.